The 20 T cell receptor beta chains below were found in one sample sequenced in a study of T cell clusters in autoimmune cytopenias. Multiplex touch-down PCR amplified TRB using TRB-A and TRB-B pools in one tube. TCRdb re-called the multiplex PCR reads; one entry per CDR3 protein, DNA not given. This sample's clone table lists thousands of distinct CDR3 sequences. TRB amplification used approximately 250 ng of peripheral blood genomic DNA. These same records also appear under a second study, on T cell repertoires in aging, cancer and after chemotherapy.

Input material: peripheral blood. Receptors originate from a human donor in good health.

This clonotype ranks as medium-sized in terms of frequency. The V call is TRBV19, the J call TRBJ2-1; the D call from TCRdb, TRBD1, cannot be confirmed without DNA. Germline values: CDR1 LNHDA, CDR2 SQIVND (reference sequence). The length of the CDR3 is 14 residues. The CDR3 here is CASKKGREDNEQFF.

This clonotype is medium-sized by frequency. This chain connects TRBV30 to TRBJ2-1; TCRdb's assignment of TRBD2 cannot be checked, as there is no DNA. CDR3 length: 14 residues. CDR1 is GTSNPN and CDR2 is SVGIG in the germline V gene (reference sequence). The CDR3 reads CAWSIGLGGSEQFF.

Its frequency marks this clonotype as medium-sized (0.01 to 0.1%). This CDR3 reads CASSLGDRRTDTQYF. The rearrangement joins TRBV12-3 or TRBV12-4 to TRBJ2-3; with no DNA, the TCRdb D assignment of TRBD1 cannot be verified. The CDR3 runs to 15 residues.

This clonotype is called medium-sized based on its frequency. The V call is TRBV19, the J call TRBJ2-5. The CDR3 is made up of 17 amino acids. Germline loops: CDR1 LNHDA, CDR2 SQIVND (reference sequence). CDR3 sequence: CASSIEYSTGGSETQYF.

Judged by frequency, this clonotype is medium-sized. V gene TRBV6-4 combines with J gene TRBJ2-3; TCRdb returns TRBD2, unconfirmable since there is no DNA. This CDR3 spans 16 amino acids. Germline CDR1 reads MRHNA; CDR2 reads SNTAGT. The CDR3 spells CASSDVPAGGTDTQYF.

The chain has TRBV30 and TRBJ2-7; the D call of TRBD1 rests on TCRdb alone, since no DNA is present to check it. The length of the CDR3 is 12 residues. The germline CDR1 and CDR2 sequences are GTSNPN and SVGIG (reference sequence). CDR3 region: CAFQGAGVEQYF.

The chain employs TRBV6-6 and TRBJ1-4; as DNA is missing, the TRBD1 call by TCRdb cannot be tested. This CDR3 region has 16 residues. From germline, CDR1 is MNHNY and CDR2 SVGAGI (reference sequence). The chain's CDR3 is CASSYLGRATNEKLFF.

This chain uses TRBV10-3 with TRBJ2-3; the TCRdb call, TRBD2, lacks DNA for checking. CDR3 length: 16 residues. Germline V gene lookup returns CDR1 ENHRY and CDR2 SYGVKD. CDR3 in amino acids: CAISEASGESTDTQYF.

The chain couples TRBV5-1 to TRBJ1-4. The CDR3 has 13 amino acids. CDR1 and CDR2 from the germline V gene are SGHRS and YFSETQ. CDR3 amino acids: CASGQGQNEKLFF.

This clonotype ranks as medium-sized in terms of frequency. The chain links TRBV30 to TRBJ1-2. Germline loops: CDR1 GTSNPN, CDR2 SVGIG (reference sequence). CDR3 length: 12 amino acids. The CDR3 spells CAWSWLNYGYTF. The full variable domain, completed using reference TRBV30 and TRBJ1-2, is SQTIHQWPATLVQPVGSPLSLECTVEGTSNPNLYWYRQAAGRGLQLLFYSVGIGQISSEVPQNLSASRPQDRQFILSSKKLLLSDSGFYLCAWSWLNYGYTFGSGTRLTVV.

V is TRBV14 and J is TRBJ2-2; TCRdb picks TRBD1, but there is no DNA to check that call. The germline CDR1 and CDR2 sequences are SGHDN and FVKESK. CDR3 length equals 14 residues. The chain's CDR3 is CASMRGPNTGELFF. Using reference TRBV14 and TRBJ2-2 for the parts outside the CDR3, the full variable domain is EAGVTQFPSHSVIEKGQTVTLRCDPISGHDNLYWYRRVMGKEIKFLLHFVKESKQDESGMPNNRFLAERTGGTYSTLKVQPAELEDSGVYFCASMRGPNTGELFFGEGSRLTVL.

The V gene is TRBV18, the J gene TRBJ2-3. CDR3 length equals 14 residues. Germline lookup yields CDR1 KGHSH and CDR2 LQKENI. This CDR3 is CASSVVGSTDTQYF.

The V and J genes are TRBV20-1 and TRBJ2-4; TCRdb outputs TRBD1, but without DNA this stays unchecked. The CDR3 sequence is 14 residues long. Germline V gene data show CDR1 as DFQATT and CDR2 as SNEGSKA (reference sequence). The CDR3 sequence: CSASPTDEKNIQYF.

This clonotype is deemed medium-sized by its frequency. V gene TRBV6-1 combines with J gene TRBJ2-7. CDR1 and CDR2 from the germline V gene are MNHNS and SASEGT. The CDR3 has 15 residues. The CDR3 protein is CASSEYGEGSYEQYF.

V and J are TRBV12-3 or TRBV12-4 and TRBJ1-1; TCRdb lists TRBD1, though no DNA is available to test this call. The CDR3 has 15 amino acids. The CDR3: CASSLPQGGGTEAFF.

V usage is TRBV19 and J usage is TRBJ2-7; as DNA is missing, the TRBD1 call by TCRdb cannot be tested. The CDR3 contains 13 residues. CDR1 is LNHDA and CDR2 is SQIVND in the germline V gene (reference sequence). The CDR3 sequence is CASSAGENYEQYF.

The chain uses TRBV14 and TRBJ2-1; the TCRdb call, TRBD1, lacks DNA for checking. The CDR3 has 14 residues. Per germline, CDR1 SGHDN and CDR2 FVKESK. The CDR3 loop reads CASSQPGTYNEQFF.

According to its frequency, this clonotype is medium-sized (0.01 to 0.1%). The chain combines TRBV19 with TRBJ2-1; TCRdb's D call of TRBD1 is untestable without DNA. The CDR3 covers 12 residues. Germline values: CDR1 LNHDA, CDR2 SQIVND (reference sequence). This CDR3 reads CATEDRNNEQFF.

This clonotype is identified as medium-sized from frequency. The rearrangement uses TRBV15 and TRBJ2-3; TCRdb's D gene call, TRBD2, goes unchecked for lack of DNA. Germline V gene data show CDR1 as LNHNV and CDR2 as YYDKDF (reference sequence). The CDR3 is made up of 15 amino acids. The CDR3 loop is CATSSRREGADTQYF. The variable domain in full, completed from reference TRBV15 and TRBJ2-3, reads DAMVIQNPRYQVTQFGKPVTLSCSQTLNHNVMYWYQQKSSQAPKLLFHYYDKDFNNEADTPDNFQSRRPNTSFCFLDIRSPGLGDTAMYLCATSSRREGADTQYFGPGTRLTVL.

The CDR3 here is CASSPRLAGEETQYF. V is TRBV18 and J is TRBJ2-5; TCRdb reports TRBD2, a call that lacks DNA to check it against. The CDR3 spans 15 residues. CDR1 KGHSH and CDR2 LQKENI come from the germline V gene.